This T cell receptor (beta chain) is drawn from a study of early T cells in non-severe SARS-CoV-2 infection. Study as a whole: Alpha and beta chains were unpaired, from unsorted whole-blood bulk RNA.

This CDR3 region has 16 residues. The V segment lost 4 bases and the J segment 5 bases; nucleotides outside the gene matches: 7. Germline lookup yields CDR1 SGHRS and CDR2 YFSETQ. The table lists this clonotype with many counts. Attached unique molecular identifiers marked individual cDNA molecules. TCRdb redid the calling of the 5' RACE reads with MiXCR, one entry per CDR3 protein. The sample carries approximately 71,000 distinct CDR3 sequences, roughly an eighth recorded once. The chain couples TRBV5-1 to TRBJ2-5; 14 nucleotides agree with TRBD2. Sequencing was carried out using whole blood. The sequence derives from an adult who was a healthcare worker with PCR-confirmed SARS-CoV-2 infection or an uninfected control (not recorded which). The CDR3 region is CASSELGLAGGETQYF. CDR3 in DNA: TGCGCCAGCAGCGAGCTCGGACTAGCGGGAGGTGAGACCCAGTACTTC. The variable domain in full, with the rest retrieved from reference TRBV5-1 and TRBJ2-5, is KAGVTQTPRYLIKTRGQQVTLSCSPISGHRSVSWYQQTPGQGLQFLFEYFSETQRNKGNFPGRFSGRQFSNSRSEMNVSTLELGDSALYLCASSELGLAGGETQYFGPGTRLLVL.